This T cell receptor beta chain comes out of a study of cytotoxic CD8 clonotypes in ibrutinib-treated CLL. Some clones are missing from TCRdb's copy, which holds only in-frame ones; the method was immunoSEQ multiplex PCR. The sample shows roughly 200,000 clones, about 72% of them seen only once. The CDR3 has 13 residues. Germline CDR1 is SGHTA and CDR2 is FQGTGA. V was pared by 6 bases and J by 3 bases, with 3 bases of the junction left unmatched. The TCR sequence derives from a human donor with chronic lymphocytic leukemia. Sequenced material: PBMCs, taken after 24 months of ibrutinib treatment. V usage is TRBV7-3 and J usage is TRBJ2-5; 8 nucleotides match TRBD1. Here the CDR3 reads CASSKQGEETQYF. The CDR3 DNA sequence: TGTGCCAGCAGTAAACAGGGGGAAGAGACCCAGTACTTC.